Described below is a single T cell receptor (beta chain) sequence and its context. A much larger clone differs by one base, so this may be a read error. This entry belongs to a study of regulatory T cells in long-lasting Graves disease. The time point was: newly diagnosed GD, antithyroid drugs for less than 3 months. RNA from PBMCs was the source of the TCR library. Researchers made TCR beta libraries by using iRepertoire HTBI primers and running Arm-PCR on CDR3 regions. One entry per CDR3 protein, called by TCRdb with MiXCR from the multiplex PCR reads. There are just over 600,000 distinct CDR3 sequences in the sample; about 15% occur only once, and approximately 20% lies in the top ten. There are 13 residues in the CDR3. Per germline, CDR1 SGHTA and CDR2 FQGTGA. This sample was also put to use in a study of T cells in Graves' hyperthyroidism and ophthalmopathy. In that study: A lack of ophthalmopathy progression within 18 months defined stable Graves' hyperthyroidism. The HTBI set primed first-round TCR CDR3 RT-PCR. Using 13 V-J features, a model discriminated ophthalmopathy from stable hyperthyroidism.

Material: peripheral blood mononuclear cells (PBMCs), obtained at new diagnosis, from a patient treated with antithyroid drugs. V usage is TRBV7-3 and J usage is TRBJ2-2, with D tentatively TRBD2 (6 bases). The TCR originated in a woman aged 25 to 39 with Graves disease. This CDR3 reads CASSLGISGELLF. The CDR3 DNA is TGTGCCAGCAGCTTAGGAATATCGGGGGAGCTGCTTTTT.